This entry lists 12 T cell receptor beta chains sequenced from one sample in a study of shared clonotypes between healthy human individuals. The assay was immunoSEQ multiplex PCR, and TCRdb's table has in-frame clones only and misses some. The sample lists around 1.5 million clones, approximately 98% seen once, with less than 0.55% in the top ten. Sequenced input: naive CD4+ T cells sorted from blood. Noted subset: CD45RA+ positively selected. All receptors derive from a man aged 25 to 40 in good health.

CDR3 sequence: CASSSGLAAYEQYF. The DNA for the CDR3 is TGTGCCAGCAGCTCGGGACTAGCGGCCTACGAGCAGTACTTC. The genes are TRBV11-2 and TRBJ2-7, with 11 bases fitting TRBD2. Trimming removed 4 bases from V and 2 bases from J; junction bases left unmatched: 1. The germline CDR1 and CDR2 sequences are SGHAT and FQNNGV. The CDR3 extends over 14 amino acids.

The chain combines TRBV7-8 with TRBJ2-7, with D perhaps TRBD2 (8 bases). CDR1 and CDR2 (germline): SGHVS, FQNEAQ. The V and J ends lost 4 bases and 3 bases respectively, with 16 bases between them. The CDR3 runs to 15 residues. CDR3: CASSSSGGTSYEQYF. CDR3 in DNA: TGTGCCAGCAGCTCCTCAGGGGGGACTAGCTACGAGCAGTACTTC.

The V call is TRBV9, the J call TRBJ2-3; 9 nucleotides match TRBD1. V lost 4 bases and J lost 1; bases outside the gene matches: 13. The CDR3 has 18 residues. From germline, CDR1 is SGDLS and CDR2 YYNGEE. Here the CDR3 DNA reads TGTGCCAGCAGCCTTGAGACAGGGGGAACCTCCGGCACAGATACGCAGTATTTT. Translated, it gives CASSLETGGTSGTDTQYF.

The chain is built from TRBV5-5 and TRBJ2-1, with a weak D call TRBD1 (5 bases). From germline, CDR1 is SGHKS and CDR2 YYEKEE (reference sequence). CDR3 length: 13 residues. V was shortened by 4 bases and J by 6 bases, with 11 bases between the two germline ends. The CDR3 loop is CASSLGPPNEQFF. The CDR3 DNA reads TGTGCCAGCAGCCTGGGGCCCCCCAATGAGCAGTTCTTC. Drawing the rest from reference TRBV5-5 and TRBJ2-1, the complete variable domain is DAGVTQSPTHLIKTRGQQVTLRCSPISGHKSVSWYQQVLGQGPQFIFQYYEKEERGRGNFPDRFSARQFPNYSSELNVNALLLGDSALYLCASSLGPPNEQFFGPGTRLTVL.

The J gene is TRBJ1-5, the V gene TRBV2; no reliable D call. CDR1 and CDR2 (germline): SNHLY, FYNNEI. This CDR3 has 16 amino acids. V lost 3 bases and J 4 bases, leaving 16 bases between the germline ends. CDR3 loop: CASSDAARSLNQPQHF. In DNA, the CDR3 is TGTGCCAGCAGTGACGCCGCCAGATCCCTTAATCAGCCCCAGCATTTT. Based on the CDR3 plus reference TRBV2 and TRBJ1-5, the full variable domain is EPEVTQTPSHQVTQMGQEVILRCVPISNHLYFYWYRQILGQKVEFLVSFYNNEISEKSEIFDDQFSVERPDGSNFTLKIRSTKLEDSAMYFCASSDAARSLNQPQHFGDGTRLSIL.

The chain joins TRBV19 to TRBJ2-7, with 8 bases matching TRBD1. In germline, CDR1 is LNHDA, CDR2 SQIVND (reference sequence). V lost 6 bases to trimming and J lost 2 bases; unmatched junction nucleotides: 6. The CDR3 contains 14 residues. The DNA of the CDR3 is TGTGCCAGTAGCTGGCGGACAGGGACCTACGAGCAGTACTTC. This codes for CASSWRTGTYEQYF.

The gene calls are TRBV28 and TRBJ2-3, with a tentative D call TRBD1 (6 bases). Germline CDR1 and CDR2: MDHEN and SYDVKM. Deletions cut 7 bases from V and 6 bases from J, with 20 bases between. The CDR3 runs to 15 residues. The CDR3 coding sequence is TGTGCCAGCACCCCTCCCGCGCGGCAGGGGGATACGCAGTATTTT. It codes for CASTPPARQGDTQYF.

Note on this clone: At the DNA level, this CDR3 is encoded by other sequences in the same sample as well. V usage is TRBV5-1 and J usage is TRBJ2-3; D remains ambiguous. CDR3 size: 14 residues. V shed 1 base and J shed 1 base, with 7 bases lying between them. Germline CDR1 reads SGHRS; CDR2 reads YFSETQ. Here the CDR3 DNA reads TGCGCCAGCAGCTTGTCGCCTGGCACAGATACGCAGTATTTT. It translates to CASSLSPGTDTQYF.

The V gene is TRBV15, the J gene TRBJ1-1, with 9 bases identical to TRBD1. CDR3 length: 14 amino acids. Germline-derived CDR1 and CDR2 are LNHNV and YYDKDF (reference sequence). The V segment lost 6 bases and the J segment 4 bases; nucleotides outside the gene matches: 6. CDR3 residues: CATSEQGASTEAFF. Here the CDR3 DNA reads TGTGCCACCAGTGAACAGGGGGCGAGCACTGAAGCTTTCTTT.

The rearrangement uses TRBV10-3 and TRBJ2-7, with D tentatively TRBD1 (6 bases). The CDR3 is 13 amino acids. V lost 6 bases, J lost 2 bases, and 11 bases lay in between. Germline values: CDR1 ENHRY, CDR2 SYGVKD. For the CDR3, the DNA is TGTGCCATCAGCTCGACAGGAACCTACGAGCAGTACTTC. Protein: CAISSTGTYEQYF.

The V gene is TRBV5-1, the J gene TRBJ2-3, with D uncertain. The V gene lost 3 bases and the J gene lost 5 bases, with 10 bases spanning the gap. The germline V gene encodes CDR1 SGHRS and CDR2 YFSETQ. The CDR3 runs 13 residues. The CDR3 DNA is TGCGCCAGCAGCTCCACCCCAAAAGATACGCAGTATTTT. Its translation: CASSSTPKDTQYF.

The V gene is TRBV28, the J gene TRBJ1-5; unclear D gene. Germline loops: CDR1 MDHEN, CDR2 SYDVKM. Trimming left V 3 bases short and J 7 bases short, with 10 bases between. The CDR3 is made up of 13 amino acids. The CDR3 nucleotides read TGTGCCAGCAGTTTGCAGGTAGGGCAGCCCCAGCATTTT. Translating it yields CASSLQVGQPQHF.